These T cell receptor beta chains were read from a single sample in a study of T cell responses to AZD1222 COVID-19 vaccine. The table came from immunoSEQ multiplex PCR; TCRdb's copy has only in-frame clones and leaves some out. This table has 140,000 or so clones, around 90% appearing once. The specimen comprised peripheral blood, sampled 28 days after the second AZD1222 dose. Receptors originate from an adult who received the AZD1222 COVID-19 vaccine. The CDR3 runs from the conserved cysteine through the conserved F or W.

TRBJ2-1 TRBV2 CASGSSGSTYNEQFF
TRBJ1-1 TRBV6-5 CASNPGRKMNTEAFF
TRBJ1-1 TRBV27 CASSLVGWNTEAFF
TRBJ2-3 TRBV19 CASSSRGSSTDTQYF
TRBJ2-3 TRBV7-9 CASSRIRGSDTQYF
TRBJ2-2 TRBV7-3 CASRLQGNTGELFF
TRBJ2-1 TRBV5-1 CASSIVGENEQFF
TRBJ1-1 TRBV7-9 CASSYREGTEAFF
TRBJ2-1 TRBV3-1/TRBV3-2 CASSEGLPGRGDNEQFF
TRBJ1-1 TRBV6-6 CASLRGENTEAFF
TRBJ1-3 TRBV6-1 CASSEGLQGGNTIYF
TRBJ2-1 TRBV5-1 CASSFLAGLNNEQFF
TRBJ1-1 TRBV7-9 CASSLAPIGQGRGLEAFF
TRBJ2-1 TRBV12-3/TRBV12-4 CASSSSGRGQFF
TRBJ1-5 TRBV11-2 CASSLDLGNQPQHF
TRBJ2-1 TRBV27 CASSLEREGHEQFF
TRBJ1-6 TRBV18 CASSPPSGGNNSPLHF
TRBJ2-1 TRBV7-2 CASSATASSYNEQFF
TRBJ1-5 TRBV7-2 CASRQNSNQPQHF
TRBJ1-2 TRBV10-2 CASSESAVMTGHGYTF
TRBJ1-1 TRBV6-1 CASSELGYQGAQDTEAFF
TRBJ1-2 TRBV6-5 CATSGQLNYGYTF
TRBJ1-4 TRBV14 CASSQMDSLEKLFF
TRBJ1-1 TRBV5-1 CASSRQGKNTEAFF
TRBJ1-1 TRBV2 CASSILRGGTEAFF
TRBJ1-1 TRBV5-1 CASSSVQGGNTEAFF
TRBJ2-7 TRBV25-1 CASSATYEQYF
TRBJ1-1 TRBV6-6 CASSRERGTEAFF
TRBJ1-2 TRBV14 CASSLGTVYGYTF
TRBJ1-5 TRBV4-1 CASSHRTGQPQHF
TRBJ2-1 TRBV6-1 CASSEPASGRNSNEQFF
TRBJ1-3 TRBV20-1 CSAPVGNTIYF
TRBJ1-1 TRBV19 CASRNYPGGMMNTEAFF
TRBJ1-1 TRBV14 CASRRDRRSTEAFF
TRBJ1-4 TRBV14 CASSQAPSTGGGEKLFF
TRBJ2-1 TRBV3-1/TRBV3-2 CASSPGMRGAGEQFF
TRBJ1-5 TRBV9 CASSVVPGAGCQPQHF
TRBJ2-5 TRBV4-1 CASSQEETTIETQYF
TRBJ2-4 TRBV18 CASSPASKNIQYF
TRBJ1-1 TRBV19 CASSKPGQGGTEAFF
TRBJ2-3 TRBV12-5 CASGTYAGRFTDTQYF
TRBJ1-1 TRBV10-1 CASSALSGGLTEAFF
TRBJ2-3 TRBV6-6 CASSWTSGGPRDTQYF
TRBJ1-2 TRBV7-9 CASSGEKGVYGYTF
TRBJ2-1 TRBV29-1 CSVEWGNEQFF
TRBJ1-2 TRBV15 CATGQFGGARYGYTF
TRBJ2-7 TRBV7-3 CASSHTQTSGTYEQYF
TRBJ1-2 TRBV2 CASSEALPGSGYTF
TRBJ1-5 TRBV7-7 CASTSLLYGGSYNQPQHF
TRBJ2-7 TRBV19 CASSTSGTGGYEQYF
TRBJ2-1 TRBV29-1 CSVDGLAGGVVTGEQFF
TRBJ2-6 TRBV25-1 CASSDAGDSGANVLTF
TRBJ2-1 TRBV6-6 CASRTYGTSGYNEQFF
TRBJ1-2 TRBV6-1 CASSEWLGRAGDGYTF
TRBJ2-7 TRBV7-9 CASSFGAGGFTYEQYF
TRBJ1-1 TRBV6-5 CASSYRNTEAFF
TRBJ1-5 TRBV2 CASSGNSNQPQHF
TRBJ1-4 TRBV6-5 CASSRTGDEKLFF